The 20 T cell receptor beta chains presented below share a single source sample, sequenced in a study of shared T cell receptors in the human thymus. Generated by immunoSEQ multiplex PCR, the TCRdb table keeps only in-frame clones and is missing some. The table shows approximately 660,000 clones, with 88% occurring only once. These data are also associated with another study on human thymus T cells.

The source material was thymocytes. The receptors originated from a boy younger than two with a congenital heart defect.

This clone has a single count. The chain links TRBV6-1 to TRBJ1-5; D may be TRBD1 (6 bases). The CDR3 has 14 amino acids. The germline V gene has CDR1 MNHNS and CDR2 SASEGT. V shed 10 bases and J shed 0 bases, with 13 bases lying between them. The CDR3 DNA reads TGTGCCACCGTGGACAGCCTTAGCAATCAGCCCCAGCATTTT. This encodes CATVDSLSNQPQHF.

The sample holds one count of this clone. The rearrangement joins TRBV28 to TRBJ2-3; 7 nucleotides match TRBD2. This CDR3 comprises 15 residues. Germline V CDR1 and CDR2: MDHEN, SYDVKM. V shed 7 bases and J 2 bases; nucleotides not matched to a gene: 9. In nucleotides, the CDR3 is TGTGCCAGCAACGGTGGGGGGGAAAACACAGATACGCAGTATTTT. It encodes CASNGGGENTDTQYF.

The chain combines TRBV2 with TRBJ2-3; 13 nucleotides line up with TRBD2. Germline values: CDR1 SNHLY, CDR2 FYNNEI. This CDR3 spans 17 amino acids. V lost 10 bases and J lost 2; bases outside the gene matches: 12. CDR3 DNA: TGTGCCAACGGACGTTGGACTAGCGGGAGTTCCACAGATACGCAGTATTTT. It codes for CANGRWTSGSSTDTQYF.

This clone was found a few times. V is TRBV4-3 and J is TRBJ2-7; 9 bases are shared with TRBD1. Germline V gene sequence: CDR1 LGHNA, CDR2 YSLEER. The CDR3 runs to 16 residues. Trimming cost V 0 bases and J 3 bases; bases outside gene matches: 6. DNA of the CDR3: TGCGCCAGCAGCCAAGATGTAGGACAGGGGATCTACGAGCAGTACTTC. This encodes CASSQDVGQGIYEQYF.

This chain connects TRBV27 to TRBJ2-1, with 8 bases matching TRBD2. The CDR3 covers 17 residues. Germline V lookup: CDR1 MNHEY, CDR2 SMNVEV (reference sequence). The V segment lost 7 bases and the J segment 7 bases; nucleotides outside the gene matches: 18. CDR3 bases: TGTGCCAGCACCACGAAGGGCGCGGGAGGTCGAACGAATGAGCAGTTCTTC. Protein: CASTTKGAGGRTNEQFF.

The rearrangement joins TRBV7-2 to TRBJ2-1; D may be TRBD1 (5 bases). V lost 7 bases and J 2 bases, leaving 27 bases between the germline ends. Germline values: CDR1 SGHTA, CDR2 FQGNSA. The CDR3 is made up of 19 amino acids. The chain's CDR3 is CASNDTWIDQGTAYNEQFF. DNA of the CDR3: TGTGCCAGCAACGATACTTGGATCGATCAGGGAACCGCCTACAATGAGCAGTTCTTC.

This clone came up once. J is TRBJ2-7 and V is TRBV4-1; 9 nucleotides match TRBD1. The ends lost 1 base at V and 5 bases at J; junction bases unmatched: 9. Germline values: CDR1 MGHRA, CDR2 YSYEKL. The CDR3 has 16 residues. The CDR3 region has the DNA TGCGCCAGCAGCCAAGTGTGGGGGACAGGGTACGACGAGCAGTACTTC. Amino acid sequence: CASSQVWGTGYDEQYF.

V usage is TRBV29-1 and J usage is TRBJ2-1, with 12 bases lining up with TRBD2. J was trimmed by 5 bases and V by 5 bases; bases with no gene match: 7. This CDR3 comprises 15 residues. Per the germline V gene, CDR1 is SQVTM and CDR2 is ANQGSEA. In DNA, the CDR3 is TGCAGCGTTTCCCCTCTAGCGGGAGGGCACAATGAGCAGTTCTTC. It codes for CSVSPLAGGHNEQFF.

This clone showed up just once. CDR3 sequence reads: CASSRRSGESHYEQYF. As DNA, the CDR3 is TGTGCCAGCAGCCGACGGTCAGGGGAGTCCCACTACGAGCAGTACTTC. The chain links TRBV28 to TRBJ2-7; D might be TRBD1 (6 bases). Trimming stripped 6 bases from V and 3 bases from J, with 21 bases between. The CDR3 extends over 16 amino acids. The V gene's germline CDR1 is MDHEN and CDR2 SYDVKM.

The CDR3 loop is CASSQGRVERDGDTDTQYF. CDR3 sequence (DNA): TGCGCCAGCAGCCAAGGTCGGGTGGAGCGGGACGGGGACACAGATACGCAGTATTTT. The rearrangement joins TRBV4-3 to TRBJ2-3; TRBD2 aligns across 7 bases. The CDR3 consists of 19 residues. Germline trimming cut 1 base from V and 2 bases from J; bases unmatched to any gene: 15. CDR1 and CDR2 (germline): LGHNA, YSLEER.

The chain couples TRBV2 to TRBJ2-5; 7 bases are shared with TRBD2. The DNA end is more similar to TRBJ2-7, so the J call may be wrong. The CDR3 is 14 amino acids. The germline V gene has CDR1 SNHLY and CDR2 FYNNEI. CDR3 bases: TGTGCCAGCAGTGAAGGCGGGAGCGGATACGAGCAGTACTTC. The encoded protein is CASSEGGSGYEQYF.

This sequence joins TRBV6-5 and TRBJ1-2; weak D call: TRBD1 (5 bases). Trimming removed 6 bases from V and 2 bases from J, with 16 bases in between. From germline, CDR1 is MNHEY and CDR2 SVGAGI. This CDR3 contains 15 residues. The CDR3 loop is CASSHYAGPNYGYTF. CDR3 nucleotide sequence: TGTGCCAGCAGCCATTATGCGGGGCCAAACTATGGCTACACCTTC.

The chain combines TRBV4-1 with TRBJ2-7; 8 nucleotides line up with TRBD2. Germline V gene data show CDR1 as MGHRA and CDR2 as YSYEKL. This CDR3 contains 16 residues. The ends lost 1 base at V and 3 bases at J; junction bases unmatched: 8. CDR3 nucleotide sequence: TGCGCCAGCAGCCAAGGGGGCATGAGCGGGAGCTACGAGCAGTACTTC. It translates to CASSQGGMSGSYEQYF.

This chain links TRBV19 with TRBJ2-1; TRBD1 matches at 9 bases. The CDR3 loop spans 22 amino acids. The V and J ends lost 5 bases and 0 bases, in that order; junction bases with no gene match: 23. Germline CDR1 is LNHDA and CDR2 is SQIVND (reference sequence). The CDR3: CASSVGQGDEASWRSSYNEQFF. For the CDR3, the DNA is TGTGCCAGTAGTGTGGGACAGGGAGATGAGGCCTCCTGGCGGAGCTCCTACAATGAGCAGTTCTTC. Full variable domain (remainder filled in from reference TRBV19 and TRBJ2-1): DGGITQSPKYLFRKEGQNVTLSCEQNLNHDAMYWYRQDPGQGLRLIYYSQIVNDFQKGDIAEGYSVSREKKESFPLTVTSAQKNPTAFYLCASSVGQGDEASWRSSYNEQFFGPGTRLTVL.

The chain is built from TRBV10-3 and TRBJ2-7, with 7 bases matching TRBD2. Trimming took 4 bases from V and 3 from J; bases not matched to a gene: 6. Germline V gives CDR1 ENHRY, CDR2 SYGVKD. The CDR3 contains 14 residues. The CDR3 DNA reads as TGTGCCATCAGTGCCCTAGCGGCAAACTACGAGCAGTACTTC. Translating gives CAISALAANYEQYF.

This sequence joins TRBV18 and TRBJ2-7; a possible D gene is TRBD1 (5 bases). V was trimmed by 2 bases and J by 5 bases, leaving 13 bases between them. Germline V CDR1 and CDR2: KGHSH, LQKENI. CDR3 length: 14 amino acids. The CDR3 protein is CASSPSGPPDEQYF. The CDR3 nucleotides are TGTGCCAGCTCACCATCAGGGCCCCCGGACGAGCAGTACTTC.

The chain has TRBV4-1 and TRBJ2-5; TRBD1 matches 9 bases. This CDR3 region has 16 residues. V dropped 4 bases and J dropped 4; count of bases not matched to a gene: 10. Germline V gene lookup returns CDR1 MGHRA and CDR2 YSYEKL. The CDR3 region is CASSLLGTGSGETQYF. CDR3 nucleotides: TGCGCCAGCAGCCTATTAGGGACAGGGTCGGGAGAGACCCAGTACTTC.

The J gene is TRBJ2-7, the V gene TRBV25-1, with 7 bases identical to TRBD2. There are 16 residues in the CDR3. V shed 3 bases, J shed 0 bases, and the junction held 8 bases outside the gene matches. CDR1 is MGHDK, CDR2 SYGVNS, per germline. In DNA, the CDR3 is TGTGCCAGCAGTGACCCCCTAGCGGTTACCTCCTACGAGCAGTACTTC. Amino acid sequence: CASSDPLAVTSYEQYF.

The CDR3 region is CASTTKSTARLFEQYF. The CDR3 DNA is TGTGCCAGCACCACAAAATCGACAGCCCGCCTTTTCGAGCAGTACTTC. The gene calls are TRBV7-2 and TRBJ2-7; tentative D call: TRBD1 (5 bases). Trimming removed 7 bases at V and 6 bases at J, with 25 bases between. CDR1 is SGHTA and CDR2 is FQGNSA in the germline V gene. The CDR3 loop spans 16 amino acids.

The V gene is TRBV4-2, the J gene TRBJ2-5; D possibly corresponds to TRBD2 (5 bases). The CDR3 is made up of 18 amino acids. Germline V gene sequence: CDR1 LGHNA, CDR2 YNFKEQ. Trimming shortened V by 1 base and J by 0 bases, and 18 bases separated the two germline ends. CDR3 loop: CASSQVRRWETYQETQYF. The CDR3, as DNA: TGTGCCAGCAGCCAAGTAAGGAGGTGGGAAACGTACCAAGAGACCCAGTACTTC.